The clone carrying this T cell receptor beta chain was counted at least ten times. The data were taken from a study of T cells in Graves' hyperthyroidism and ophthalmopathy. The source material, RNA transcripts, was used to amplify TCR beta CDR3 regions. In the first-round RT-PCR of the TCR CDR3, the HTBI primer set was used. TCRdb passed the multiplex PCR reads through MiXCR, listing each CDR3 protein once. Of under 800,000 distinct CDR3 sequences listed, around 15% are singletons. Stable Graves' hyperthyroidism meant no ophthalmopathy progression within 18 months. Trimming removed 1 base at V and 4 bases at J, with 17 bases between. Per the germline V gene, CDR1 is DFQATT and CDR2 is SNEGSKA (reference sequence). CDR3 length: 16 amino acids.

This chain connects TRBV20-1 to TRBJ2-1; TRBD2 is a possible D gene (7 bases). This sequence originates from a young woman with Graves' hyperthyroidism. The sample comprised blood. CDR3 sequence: CSARGGRGAQYNEQFF. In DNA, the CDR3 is TGCAGTGCTAGAGGAGGGAGGGGGGCCCAGTACAATGAGCAGTTCTTC.